This TCR beta chain was sequenced during a study of shared clonotypes between healthy human individuals. Study-wide points: Researchers found naive subsets generally carried larger estimated richness than memory subsets. The genetic and exposure-history diversity represented was limited by few donors.

Naive CD8 cells were CD45RO-negative, positively selected for CCR7, excluding terminally differentiated effector memory CD45RA+ cells. A word on this clone: Its antigen is not identified.

The CDR3 extends over 17 amino acids. V was cut by 3 bases and J by 4 bases, with 21 bases left in between. From germline, CDR1 is SEHNR and CDR2 FQNEAQ (reference sequence). Each subset's genomic DNA was split evenly across several immunoSEQ plates. Replicate sorted-subset PCRs were loaded with 150 to 250 ng DNA, roughly 33,000 T cell genomes. Some clones are missing from TCRdb's copy, which holds only in-frame ones; the method was immunoSEQ multiplex PCR. The sample consists of hundreds of thousands of clones, 95% to 98% of them appearing once. The material sequenced was naive CD8+ T cells sorted from blood. The rearrangement links TRBV7-9 to TRBJ1-1, with D possibly TRBD1 on 5 matching bases. This TCR came from a man aged 25 to 40 in good health. In nucleotides, the CDR3 is TGTGCCAGCAGCTTCGTATCTATTGTTTCGGGGGGCACTGAAGCTTTCTTT. This encodes CASSFVSIVSGGTEAFF.